The 32 T cell receptor beta chains given below trace back to one sample, sequenced in a study of blood T cell repertoires in COVID-19. Repertoires were generated with immunoSEQ multiplex PCR, while TCRdb's copy carries only in-frame clones and drops some. The profile covers more than 60,000 clones, with less than 90% appearing a single time and roughly 3.5% taken by the ten largest. The sample consisted of peripheral blood. The receptor source for this set is a man between 45 and 60 years old with acute or convalescent COVID-19.

This rearrangement joins TRBV4-1 to TRBJ1-6; D is ambiguous. The CDR3 runs to 17 residues. The germline gives CDR1 MGHRA, CDR2 YSYEKL. Trimming removed 4 bases from V and 6 bases from J, with 19 bases in between. This CDR3 reads CASSRRHPVEGNSPLHF. In DNA form, the CDR3 reads TGCGCCAGCAGCCGCCGACATCCGGTTGAAGGTAATTCACCCCTCCACTTT.

The J gene is TRBJ1-2, the V gene TRBV6-5; the D is unclear. The germline gives CDR1 MNHEY, CDR2 SVGAGI. The germline V and J ends were trimmed by 7 bases and 0 bases, with 15 bases remaining between them. This CDR3 is 15 amino acids long. In nucleotides, the CDR3 is TGTGCCAGCACCTCGGGAGCAGCACCTAACTATGGCTACACCTTC. Protein: CASTSGAAPNYGYTF.

Only one count was recorded for this clone. CDR3 protein: CASSETGLDRSYEQYF. The CDR3 nucleotides read TGTGCCAGCAGTGAAACTGGATTGGACAGGTCATACGAGCAGTACTTC. The rearrangement uses TRBV2 and TRBJ2-7; TRBD1 aligns across 7 bases. The CDR3 extends over 16 amino acids. Per the germline V gene, CDR1 is SNHLY and CDR2 is FYNNEI. V dropped 2 bases and J dropped 4; count of bases not matched to a gene: 11.

The CDR3 DNA reads TGTGCTAGTGGTTGTCCGACTAGCGGGGGCCACAATGAGCAGTTCTTC. Its protein is CASGCPTSGGHNEQFF. The chain carries TRBV12-5 and TRBJ2-1, with 12 bases aligning to TRBD2. There are 16 residues in the CDR3. The germline CDR1 and CDR2 sequences are LGHNT and FRNRAP. V lost 4 bases to trimming and J lost 5 bases; unmatched junction nucleotides: 6.

This chain connects TRBV5-1 to TRBJ1-2; no reliable D call. From germline, CDR1 is SGHRS and CDR2 YFSETQ. This CDR3 region has 14 residues. Trimming cost V 0 bases and J 5 bases, with 11 bases left between them. The CDR3 is CASSLEVAGYGYTF. For the CDR3, the DNA is TGCGCCAGCAGCTTGGAGGTAGCGGGGTATGGCTACACCTTC.

V and J are TRBV29-1 and TRBJ2-7, with a weak D call TRBD1 (6 bases). Germline V gene sequence: CDR1 SQVTM, CDR2 ANQGSEA. The CDR3 contains 14 residues. V lost 5 bases and J lost 2, with 16 bases in between. CDR3 sequence: CSVSGQLPPYEQYF. The DNA for the CDR3 is TGCAGCGTTTCCGGACAGCTTCCCCCCTACGAGCAGTACTTC.

The V and J genes are TRBV6-1 and TRBJ1-2; D not resolved. CDR3 length equals 14 residues. V was clipped by 3 bases and J by 8 bases, with 16 bases between them. The V gene's germline CDR1 is MNHNS and CDR2 SASEGT. CDR3 DNA: TGTGCCAGCAGTGACCTCGTCGGTACCTGGGGCTACACCTTC. Translating it yields CASSDLVGTWGYTF.

This clone was observed once. This sequence joins TRBV18 and TRBJ2-1; 12 positions agree with TRBD2. The V gene end was trimmed by 0 bases and the J gene end by 15 bases; junction bases not matched to a gene: 15. The CDR3 spans 17 residues. Germline assignment: CDR1 KGHSH and CDR2 LQKENI. As DNA, the CDR3 is TGTGCCAGCTCACCACCGGATGGACTAGCGGGGATCCAGGGGGGGTTCTTC. This sequence encodes CASSPPDGLAGIQGGFF.

This sequence joins TRBV29-1 and TRBJ1-1, with TRBD1 identical over 8 bases. Losses at the gene ends were 3 bases for V and 5 bases for J; bases not matched to a gene: 5. This CDR3 spans 13 amino acids. The germline V gene encodes CDR1 SQVTM and CDR2 ANQGSEA. This chain's CDR3 is CSVDQGAGTEAFF. The CDR3 nucleotides are TGCAGCGTTGACCAGGGGGCGGGAACTGAAGCTTTCTTT.

The CDR3, as DNA: TGTGCCAGTAGTATCCTGTATGGCAGTCCCCCTGAGGTCACTGAAGCTTTCTTT. This codes for CASSILYGSPPEVTEAFF. The chain combines TRBV19 with TRBJ1-1; no reliable D call. The CDR3 totals 18 residues. The V end lost 3 bases, the J end lost 4 bases, and 24 bases lay between the germline ends. The germline V gene has CDR1 LNHDA and CDR2 SQIVND (reference sequence).

This clone was recorded only once. The V and J genes are TRBV5-1 and TRBJ1-1; D is perhaps TRBD1 (5 bases). The length of the CDR3 is 16 residues. Trimming pared 4 bases from V and 3 bases from J, leaving 19 bases between. The germline V gene encodes CDR1 SGHRS and CDR2 YFSETQ. As DNA, the CDR3 is TGCGCCAGCAGCGTCGGACACGGTGGCTTGTACACTGAAGCTTTCTTT. It encodes CASSVGHGGLYTEAFF. The complete variable domain, with remaining parts taken from reference TRBV5-1 and TRBJ1-1, reads KAGVTQTPRYLIKTRGQQVTLSCSPISGHRSVSWYQQTPGQGLQFLFEYFSETQRNKGNFPGRFSGRQFSNSRSEMNVSTLELGDSALYLCASSVGHGGLYTEAFFGQGTRLTVV.

The rearrangement uses TRBV6-2 or TRBV6-3 and TRBJ2-7, with TRBD1 matching over 7 bases. CDR3 size: 16 residues. Germline CDR1 reads MNHEY; CDR2 reads SVGEGT. Trimming took 6 bases from V and 0 from J; bases not matched to a gene: 11. CDR3 protein: CASSPKTGLPSYEQYF. CDR3 DNA sequence: TGTGCCAGCAGCCCGAAGACAGGGTTACCCTCCTACGAGCAGTACTTC.

This chain links TRBV5-5 with TRBJ1-2, with 7 bases fitting TRBD1. The V gene's germline CDR1 is SGHKS and CDR2 YYEKEE (reference sequence). The J segment lost 4 bases and the V segment lost 3 bases, leaving 15 bases of the junction unmatched. CDR3 length: 17 residues. CDR3 nucleotide sequence: TGTGCCAGCAGCTCGGATCCCAACAGGGGTAGCCTCTATGGCTACACCTTC. Protein sequence: CASSSDPNRGSLYGYTF.

The chain is built from TRBV11-3 and TRBJ1-6; TRBD1 agrees at 8 bases. The CDR3 is made up of 12 amino acids. CDR1 SGHNT and CDR2 YENEEA come from the germline V gene. V was pared by 8 bases and J by 9 bases, with 3 bases of the junction left unmatched. CDR3 region: CASRTGSSPLHF. The CDR3 nucleotides are TGTGCCAGCCGGACAGGGTCTTCACCCCTCCACTTT.

This clone came up once. The rearrangement links TRBV14 to TRBJ2-1; no reliable D call. This CDR3 is built from 16 residues. Germline V gene sequence: CDR1 SGHDN, CDR2 FVKESK. V was shortened by 0 bases and J by 9 bases, with 18 bases between the two germline ends. The CDR3 DNA reads as TGTGCCAGCAGCCAAGATAGCCTAGATTCGGGTAGTGAGCAGTTCTTC. Protein sequence: CASSQDSLDSGSEQFF.

J is TRBJ2-2 and V is TRBV18, with 7 bases aligning to TRBD2. Germline assignment: CDR1 KGHSH and CDR2 LQKENI. With 3 bases clipped from V and 1 base from J, the junction kept 2 bases outside the gene matches. The CDR3 has 15 residues. As DNA, the CDR3 is TGTGCCAGCTCACCCCAGCGGGAGAACACCGGGGAGCTGTTTTTT. It translates to CASSPQRENTGELFF.

This chain uses TRBV11-3 with TRBJ2-1; D uncertain. This CDR3 region has 13 residues. The germline CDR1 and CDR2 sequences are SGHNT and YENEEA. With 2 bases removed from V and 4 bases from J, the gap between germline ends came to 6 bases. As DNA, the CDR3 is TGTGCCAGCAGCTTAAACGGTTACAATGAGCAGTTCTTC. Its protein is CASSLNGYNEQFF.

CDR3 DNA sequence: TGTGCCAGCAGCTTCCAGGGCGAAGAGACCCAGTACTTC. It specifies CASSFQGEETQYF. The rearrangement joins TRBV9 to TRBJ2-5, with D tentatively TRBD1 (5 bases). The CDR3 extends over 13 amino acids. From germline, CDR1 is SGDLS and CDR2 YYNGEE. Trimming pared 4 bases from V and 3 bases from J, leaving 10 bases between.

The chain links TRBV28 to TRBJ1-5, with a possible D match to TRBD1 (6 bases). The CDR3 contains 13 residues. Trimming cost V 7 bases and J 7 bases, with 14 bases left between them. Germline CDR1 MDHEN, CDR2 SYDVKM. The CDR3 here is CASTDTGNQPQHF. The CDR3 DNA reads TGTGCCAGCACTGACACAGGGAACCAGCCCCAGCATTTT.

The chain has TRBV9 and TRBJ2-4; 11 nucleotides line up with TRBD1. The CDR3 totals 15 residues. V dropped 0 bases and J dropped 11; count of bases not matched to a gene: 7. CDR1 is SGDLS and CDR2 is YYNGEE in the germline V gene. The CDR3 DNA sequence: TGTGCCAGCAGCGTAGAAGGAGGGGGACAGGGGGTTCAGTACTTC. It is translated as CASSVEGGGQGVQYF.

The J gene is TRBJ1-4, the V gene TRBV7-9, with 7 bases matching TRBD1. The CDR3 runs to 14 residues. V gave up 2 bases and J gave up 6 bases; unmatched junction bases: 3. The germline V gene has CDR1 SEHNR and CDR2 FQNEAQ (reference sequence). In DNA form, the CDR3 reads TGTGCCAGCAGCTTACATGGGACAGATGAAAAACTGTTTTTT. Protein product: CASSLHGTDEKLFF.

The genes are TRBV24-1 and TRBJ2-1, with 11 nucleotides matching TRBD2. Losses at the gene ends were 5 bases for V and 8 bases for J; bases not matched to a gene: 7. Germline values: CDR1 KGHDR, CDR2 SFDVKD. The CDR3 has 15 residues. The CDR3 loop is CATSVGSGRVDEQFF. CDR3 coding DNA: TGTGCCACCAGTGTGGGTAGCGGGAGGGTTGATGAGCAGTTCTTC.

The chain is built from TRBV11-3 and TRBJ2-1, with 8 bases that match TRBD1. This CDR3 is 13 amino acids long. The trim removed 3 bases at V and 10 bases at J, leaving 5 bases unmatched. Germline CDR1 and CDR2: SGHNT and YENEEA. DNA for the CDR3: TGTGCCAGCAGCTTTCAGGGGGCTGGCGAGCAGTTCTTC. Amino acids: CASSFQGAGEQFF.

The gene calls are TRBV7-2 and TRBJ2-1; TRBD1 matches at 7 bases. J lost 2 bases, V lost 5 bases, and 6 bases had no gene match. Germline V gives CDR1 SGHTA, CDR2 FQGNSA. CDR3 length equals 15 residues. Here the CDR3 reads CASSVDREPYNEQFF. In DNA form, the CDR3 reads TGTGCCAGCAGCGTAGACAGGGAGCCCTACAATGAGCAGTTCTTC.

The chain employs TRBV14 and TRBJ2-1; the match to TRBD1 covers 9 bases. Germline lookup yields CDR1 SGHDN and CDR2 FVKESK. J lost 2 bases, V lost 4 bases, and 6 bases had no gene match. The CDR3 sequence is 16 residues long. CDR3 sequence: CASSLIGDRAYNEQFF. In DNA, the CDR3 is TGTGCCAGCAGCCTCATCGGGGACAGGGCCTACAATGAGCAGTTCTTC.

The chain carries TRBV11-2 and TRBJ2-2; TRBD1 aligns across 9 bases. Trimming cost V 3 bases and J 6 bases; bases outside gene matches: 5. The germline gives CDR1 SGHAT, CDR2 FQNNGV. This CDR3 spans 15 amino acids. The CDR3 protein is CASSLGQGGAGELFF. The CDR3 nucleotides are TGTGCCAGCAGCTTGGGACAGGGTGGGGCCGGGGAGCTGTTTTTT.

The V and J genes are TRBV3-1 (or the pseudogene TRBV3-2) and TRBJ2-1; the match to TRBD2 covers 9 bases. Unmatched junction bases numbered 6, after V lost 8 bases and J lost 7 bases. Germline V gives CDR1 LGHDT, CDR2 YNNKEL (reference sequence). The CDR3 runs to 13 residues. This CDR3 is CASGAGGRNEQFF. The CDR3 region has the DNA TGTGCCAGCGGTGCGGGGGGGCGGAATGAGCAGTTCTTC.

This chain uses TRBV7-2 with TRBJ1-5; TRBD1 might be the D (5 bases). The CDR3 consists of 17 residues. Germline CDR1 SGHTA, CDR2 FQGNSA. The V end was cut by 1 base, the J end by 0 bases, with 13 bases between. CDR3 loop: CASSLGQGINSNQPQHF. The CDR3 nucleotides read TGTGCCAGCAGCTTAGGTCAGGGCATCAATAGCAATCAGCCCCAGCATTTT.

The genes are TRBV18 and TRBJ1-6; D is perhaps TRBD1 (5 bases). CDR3 size: 16 residues. In germline, CDR1 is KGHSH, CDR2 LQKENI. V was shortened by 3 bases and J by 10 bases, with 19 bases between the two germline ends. CDR3 nucleotide sequence: TGTGCCAGCTCACCTCTACCGGGGGAAAGGCGCTCACCCCTCCACTTT. Protein sequence: CASSPLPGERRSPLHF.

V and J are TRBV6-1 and TRBJ1-5; D is undetermined. Germline loops: CDR1 MNHNS, CDR2 SASEGT. The CDR3 spans 17 residues. V was trimmed by 1 base and J by 0 bases, leaving 13 bases between them. The CDR3 region has the DNA TGTGCCAGCAGTGAAGAGTGGGCAGTTTATAGCAATCAGCCCCAGCATTTT. Protein sequence: CASSEEWAVYSNQPQHF.

The chain is built from TRBV5-4 and TRBJ2-2; 10 bases agree with TRBD1. CDR1 and CDR2 (germline): SGHNT, YYREEE (reference sequence). The CDR3 contains 19 residues. With V trimmed by 3 bases and J by 1 base, 12 bases remained unmatched. The DNA of the CDR3 is TGTGCCAGCAGCTCCGGGACAGGGGATTCTCGGGGGAACACCGGGGAGCTGTTTTTT. As protein: CASSSGTGDSRGNTGELFF.

The chain combines TRBV15 with TRBJ2-7; a possible D gene is TRBD2 (5 bases). Germline V lookup: CDR1 LNHNV, CDR2 YYDKDF (reference sequence). Trimming pared 0 bases from V and 2 bases from J, leaving 14 bases between. The CDR3 runs to 16 residues. This CDR3 reads CATSRDRGSSPYEQYF. The CDR3 nucleotides are TGTGCCACCAGCAGAGATCGAGGGTCAAGTCCCTACGAGCAGTACTTC.